The text below deals with one T cell receptor (beta chain). No antigen is known for it. The sample belongs to a study of cytomegalovirus exposure and HLA in healthy donors. The study's findings and limits: Rates of TCR association differed by HLA locus in a later analysis, with DRB1 highest and HLA-C lowest. By a later analysis, the bulk of CMV-associated TCR beta chains appeared HLA-restricted. Among TCR beta chains, those listed as cytomegalovirus-associated numbered some 170.

Germline V gives CDR1 SGHRS, CDR2 YFSETQ. This CDR3 spans 14 amino acids. Trimming removed 4 bases at V and 1 base at J, with 11 bases between. This PCR relied on a set of 60 Vbeta primers and 13 Jbeta primers. The authors' processing: Around 10 million of the 60 million to 90 million unique TCR beta chains counted in a later analysis were shared. The protocol was immunoSEQ multiplex PCR, while the TCRdb copy is restricted to in-frame clones and leaves out a portion. V and J calls and clone size come straight from that table; D and trimming were deduced from the DNA. With roughly 64,000 clones in the sample, the ten largest clones hold about 3.5%.

Sequencing input: PBMCs. The chain couples TRBV5-1 to TRBJ1-1; tentatively, D is TRBD1 (6 bases). The TCR sequence derives from a young woman in good health and CMV-seronegative. The CDR3 reads CASSPWTENTEAFF. CDR3 DNA sequence: TGCGCCAGCAGCCCTTGGACAGAGAACACTGAAGCTTTCTTT.